This TCR beta chain was sequenced in a study of T cell responses to AZD1222 COVID-19 vaccine. V dropped 1 base and J dropped 4; count of bases not matched to a gene: 7. The germline gives CDR1 SGHRS, CDR2 YFSETQ. This CDR3 comprises 18 residues. Broader study findings: The repertoires were collected only after the peak T cell response.

A remark on this clone: Its target is not known.

Sequenced by immunoSEQ multiplex PCR; TCRdb stores in-frame clones only, minus some. The sample consists of 95,000 to 110,000 clones, over 90% of them appearing once. The source of this sequence is an adult in good health. Sample: peripheral blood, taken on day 0 of AZD1222 vaccination. The rearrangement uses TRBV5-1 and TRBJ2-6; TRBD1 matches 11 bases. CDR3 DNA sequence: TGCGCCAGCAGCTTGCAAGGACAGGGGGCGACCGGGGCCAACGTCCTGACTTTC. This translates into CASSLQGQGATGANVLTF.